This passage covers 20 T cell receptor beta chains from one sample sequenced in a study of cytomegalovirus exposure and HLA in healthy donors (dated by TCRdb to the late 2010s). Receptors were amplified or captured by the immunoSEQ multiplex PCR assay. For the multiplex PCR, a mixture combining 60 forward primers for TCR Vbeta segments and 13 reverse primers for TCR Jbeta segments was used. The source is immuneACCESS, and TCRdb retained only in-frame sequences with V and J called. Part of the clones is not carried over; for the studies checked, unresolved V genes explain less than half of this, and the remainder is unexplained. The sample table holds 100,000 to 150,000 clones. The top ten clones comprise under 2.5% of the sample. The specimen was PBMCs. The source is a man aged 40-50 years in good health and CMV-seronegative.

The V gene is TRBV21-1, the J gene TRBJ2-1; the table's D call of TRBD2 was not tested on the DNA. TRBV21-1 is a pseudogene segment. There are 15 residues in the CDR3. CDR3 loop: CASSLTSGRAEEQFF. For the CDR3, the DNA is TGTGCCAGCAGCTTGACTAGCGGGAGGGCTGAAGAGCAGTTCTTC.

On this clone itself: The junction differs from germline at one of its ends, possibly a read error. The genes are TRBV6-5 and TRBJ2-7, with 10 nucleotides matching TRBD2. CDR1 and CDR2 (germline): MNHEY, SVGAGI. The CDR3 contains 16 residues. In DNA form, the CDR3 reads TGTGCCAGCAGTTACTCGGCTAGCGGGAGTATAGGGGTGATTATTTTC. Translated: CASSYSASGSIGVIIF.

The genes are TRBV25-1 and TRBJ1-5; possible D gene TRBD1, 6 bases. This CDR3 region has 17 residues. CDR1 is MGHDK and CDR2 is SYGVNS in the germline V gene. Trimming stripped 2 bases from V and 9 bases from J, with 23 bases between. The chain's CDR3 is CASSEGGGGRGSGPQHF. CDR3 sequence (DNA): TGTGCCAGCAGTGAAGGGGGCGGGGGTCGGGGGTCAGGGCCCCAGCATTTT.

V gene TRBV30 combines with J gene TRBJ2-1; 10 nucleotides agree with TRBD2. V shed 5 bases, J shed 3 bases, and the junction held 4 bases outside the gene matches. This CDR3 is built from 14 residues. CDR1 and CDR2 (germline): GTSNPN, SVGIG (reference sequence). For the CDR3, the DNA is TGTGCCTGGGTGAGCGGGAGGGGCTACAATGAGCAGTTCTTC. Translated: CAWVSGRGYNEQFF. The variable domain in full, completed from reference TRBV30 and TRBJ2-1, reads SQTIHQWPATLVQPVGSPLSLECTVEGTSNPNLYWYRQAAGRGLQLLFYSVGIGQISSEVPQNLSASRPQDRQFILSSKKLLLSDSGFYLCAWVSGRGYNEQFFGPGTRLTVL.

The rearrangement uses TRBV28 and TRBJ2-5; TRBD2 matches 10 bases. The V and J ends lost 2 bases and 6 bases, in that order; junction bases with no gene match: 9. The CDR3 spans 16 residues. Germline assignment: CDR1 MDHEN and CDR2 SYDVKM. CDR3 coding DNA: TGTGCCAGCAGTTTACTATCTAGCGGGAGAACGAAGACCCAGTACTTC. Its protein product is CASSLLSSGRTKTQYF.

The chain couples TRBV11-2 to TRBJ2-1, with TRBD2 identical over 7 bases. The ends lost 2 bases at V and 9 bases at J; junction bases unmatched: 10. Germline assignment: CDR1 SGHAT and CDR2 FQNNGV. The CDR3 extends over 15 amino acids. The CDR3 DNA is TGTGCCAGCAGCTTAAACCCGGGGGGAGGTGGTGAGCAGTTCTTC. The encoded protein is CASSLNPGGGGEQFF. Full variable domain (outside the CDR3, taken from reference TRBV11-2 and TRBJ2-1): EAGVAQSPRYKIIEKRQSVAFWCNPISGHATLYWYQQILGQGPKLLIQFQNNGVVDDSQLPKDRFSAERLKGVDSTLKIQPAKLEDSAVYLCASSLNPGGGGEQFFGPGTRLTVL.

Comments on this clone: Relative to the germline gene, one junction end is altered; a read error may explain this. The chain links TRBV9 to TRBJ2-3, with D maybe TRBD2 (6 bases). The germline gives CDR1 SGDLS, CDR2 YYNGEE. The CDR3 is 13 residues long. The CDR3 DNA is TGTGCCAGCAGCGTCGGGGGAACAGGTACGCAGTATTTT. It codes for CASSVGGTGTQYF.

CDR3 sequence (DNA): TGTGCCAGCAGTACCTCGGACAGGAGTAAGTACTTC. Translation gives CASSTSDRSKYF. The genes are TRBV28 and TRBJ2-5; 7 nucleotides agree with TRBD1. Germline trimming cut 5 bases from V and 12 bases from J; bases unmatched to any gene: 9. The germline gives CDR1 MDHEN, CDR2 SYDVKM. There are 12 residues in the CDR3.

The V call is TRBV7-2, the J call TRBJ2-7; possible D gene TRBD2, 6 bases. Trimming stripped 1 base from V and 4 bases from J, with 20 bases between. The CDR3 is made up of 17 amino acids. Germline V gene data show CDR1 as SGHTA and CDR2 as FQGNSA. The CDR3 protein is CASSLEVQTSRGYEQYF. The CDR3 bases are TGTGCCAGCAGCTTAGAGGTTCAGACATCCCGGGGGTACGAGCAGTACTTC.

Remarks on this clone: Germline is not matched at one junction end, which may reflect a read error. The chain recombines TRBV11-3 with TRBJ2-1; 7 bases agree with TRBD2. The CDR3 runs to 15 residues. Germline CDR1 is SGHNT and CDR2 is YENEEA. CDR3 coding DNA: TGTGCCAGCAACTTAGGGAGGGCCTCGAACAATGAGCAGTTCTTC. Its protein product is CASNLGRASNNEQFF. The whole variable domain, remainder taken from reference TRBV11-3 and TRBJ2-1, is EAGVVQSPRYKIIEKKQPVAFWCNPISGHNTLYWYLQNLGQGPELLIRYENEEAVDDSQLPKDRFSAERLKGVDSTLKIQPAELGDSAVYLCASNLGRASNNEQFFGPGTRLTVL.

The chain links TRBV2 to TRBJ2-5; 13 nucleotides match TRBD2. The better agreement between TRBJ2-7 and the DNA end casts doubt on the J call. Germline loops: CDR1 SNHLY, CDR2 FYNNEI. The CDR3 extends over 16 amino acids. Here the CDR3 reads CASSFSGTSGNFEQYF. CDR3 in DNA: TGTGCCAGCAGTTTTTCCGGGACTAGCGGGAATTTCGAGCAGTACTTC.

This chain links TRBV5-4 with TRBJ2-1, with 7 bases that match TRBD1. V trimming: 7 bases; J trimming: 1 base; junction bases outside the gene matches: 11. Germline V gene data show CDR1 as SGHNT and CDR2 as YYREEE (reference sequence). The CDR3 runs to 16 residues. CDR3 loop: CASSSKTGQSYNEQFF. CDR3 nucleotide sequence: TGTGCCAGCTCAAGTAAGACAGGGCAATCCTACAATGAGCAGTTCTTC.

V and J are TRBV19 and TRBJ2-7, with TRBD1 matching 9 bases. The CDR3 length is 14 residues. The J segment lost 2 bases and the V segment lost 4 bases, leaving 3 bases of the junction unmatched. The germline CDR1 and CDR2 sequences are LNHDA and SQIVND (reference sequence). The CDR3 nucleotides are TGTGCCAGTAGTACAGGGACAGGGACCTACGAGCAGTACTTC. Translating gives CASSTGTGTYEQYF.

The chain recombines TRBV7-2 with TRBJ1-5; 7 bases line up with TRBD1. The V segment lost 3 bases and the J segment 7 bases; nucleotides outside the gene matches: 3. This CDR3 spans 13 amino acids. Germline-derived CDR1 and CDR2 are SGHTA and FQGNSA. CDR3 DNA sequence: TGTGCCAGCAGCTTCGACAGGGACCAGCCCCAGCATTTT. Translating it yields CASSFDRDQPQHF. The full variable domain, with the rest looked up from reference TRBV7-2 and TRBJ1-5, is GAGVSQSPSNKVTEKGKDVELRCDPISGHTALYWYRQSLGQGLEFLIYFQGNSAPDKSGLPSDRFSAERTGGSVSTLTIQRTQQEDSAVYLCASSFDRDQPQHFGDGTRLSIL.

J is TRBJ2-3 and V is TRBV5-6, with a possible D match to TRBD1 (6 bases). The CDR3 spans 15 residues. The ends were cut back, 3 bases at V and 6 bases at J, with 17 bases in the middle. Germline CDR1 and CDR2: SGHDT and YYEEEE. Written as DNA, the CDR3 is TGTGCCAGCAGCTCGGGACAATTTAGGGCGGATACGCAGTATTTT. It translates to CASSSGQFRADTQYF.

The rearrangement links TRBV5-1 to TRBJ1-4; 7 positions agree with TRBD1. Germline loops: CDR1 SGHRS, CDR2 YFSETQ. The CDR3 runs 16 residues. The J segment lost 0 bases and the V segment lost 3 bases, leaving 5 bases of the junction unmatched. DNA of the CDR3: TGCGCCAGCAGCTACCGTGGACAGGCAACTAATGAAAAACTGTTTTTT. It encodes CASSYRGQATNEKLFF.

This CDR3 reads CASFGGDTGELFF. The CDR3 DNA follows: TGCGCCAGCTTCGGGGGTGACACCGGGGAGCTGTTTTTT. V is TRBV4-1 and J is TRBJ2-2, with D possibly being TRBD2 (6 bases). The CDR3 has 13 residues. V was trimmed by 8 bases and J by 3 bases, leaving 10 bases between them. Per the germline V gene, CDR1 is MGHRA and CDR2 is YSYEKL.

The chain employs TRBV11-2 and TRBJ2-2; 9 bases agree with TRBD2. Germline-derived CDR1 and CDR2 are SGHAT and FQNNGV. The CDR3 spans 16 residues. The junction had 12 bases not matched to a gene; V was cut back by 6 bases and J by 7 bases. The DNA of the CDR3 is TGTGCCAGCAGGTTCCGGGTAGCGGGAGATGGCGGGGAGCTGTTTTTT. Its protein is CASRFRVAGDGGELFF.

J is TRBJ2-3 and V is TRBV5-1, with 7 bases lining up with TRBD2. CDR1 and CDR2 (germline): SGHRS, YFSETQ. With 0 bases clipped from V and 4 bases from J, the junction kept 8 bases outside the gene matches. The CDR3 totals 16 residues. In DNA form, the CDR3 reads TGCGCCAGCAGCTTGGTATACGCGGGAGTGTCAGATACGCAGTATTTT. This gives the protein CASSLVYAGVSDTQYF.

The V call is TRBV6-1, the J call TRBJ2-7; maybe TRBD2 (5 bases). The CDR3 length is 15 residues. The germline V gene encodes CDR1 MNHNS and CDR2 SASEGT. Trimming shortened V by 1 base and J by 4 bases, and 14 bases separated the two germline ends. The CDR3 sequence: CASSEGLRRSYEQYF. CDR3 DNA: TGTGCCAGCAGTGAAGGACTCCGGAGGTCATACGAGCAGTACTTC.